Presented here are 31 T cell receptor beta chains from one specimen sequenced in a study of T cell repertoires in cytomegalovirus infection (dated by TCRdb to about 2019). Sequencing was carried out with an Illumina HiSeq 1500. TCRdb handled the public reads itself, with Q25 trimming in fastp and clone calling in MiXCR, and kept productive beta chains. Duplicate CDR3 protein sequences are folded into a single record with the most common DNA and genes. A total of approximately 500,000 distinct CDR3 sequences appear in this sample, approximately 11% of them only once. About 10% of the sample is taken by the ten largest. The material sequenced was PBMCs. Receptor source: a human donor in good health (CMV status not recorded). Some clones in this sample may be carry-over from other donors' samples.

Many counts were recorded for this clonotype. This chain uses TRBV9 with TRBJ2-7, with D uncertain. The germline V and J ends were trimmed by 0 bases and 2 bases, with 9 bases remaining between them. Germline-derived CDR1 and CDR2 are SGDLS and YYNGEE. The CDR3 extends over 14 amino acids. The chain's CDR3 is CASSVGPDPYEQYF. CDR3 sequence (DNA): TGTGCCAGCAGCGTAGGTCCAGACCCCTACGAGCAGTACTTC. The full variable domain, its missing parts supplied by reference TRBV9 and TRBJ2-7, is DSGVTQTPKHLITATGQRVTLRCSPRSGDLSVYWYQQSLDQGLQFLIQYYNGEERAKGNILERFSAQQFPDLHSELNLSSLELGDSALYFCASSVGPDPYEQYFGPGTRLTVT.

The V call is TRBV6-5, the J call TRBJ1-2; the D is unclear. The germline V gene has CDR1 MNHEY and CDR2 SVGAGI. Trimming took 0 bases from V and 4 from J, leaving 9 bases between them. The CDR3 is made up of 14 amino acids. The CDR3 DNA reads as TGTGCCAGCAGTTACTCGGGTTCCGTCTATGGCTACACCTTC. Translating gives CASSYSGSVYGYTF.

This clonotype has only one observation. The chain joins TRBV6-6 to TRBJ1-1, with TRBD1 as a possible D gene (6 bases). CDR1 and CDR2 from the germline V gene are MNHNY and SVGAGI (reference sequence). The CDR3 has 14 amino acids. V was cut by 7 bases and J by 0 bases, with 12 bases left in between. CDR3 coding DNA: TGTGCCAGCACCGCCGACAGGTTGAACACTGAAGCTTTCTTT. Translated, it gives CASTADRLNTEAFF.

The table lists this clonotype with many counts. The chain has TRBV7-2 and TRBJ2-3; 7 nucleotides match TRBD2. V lost 3 bases and J lost 4; bases outside the gene matches: 4. Per germline, CDR1 SGHTA and CDR2 FQGNSA. The CDR3 totals 14 residues. Here the CDR3 reads CASSFGGRADTQYF. DNA for the CDR3: TGTGCCAGCAGCTTTGGCGGGAGAGCAGATACGCAGTATTTT.

This clonotype was recorded at least ten times. The chain carries TRBV7-9 and TRBJ1-2; 10 bases are shared with TRBD1. CDR1 is SEHNR, CDR2 FQNEAQ, per germline (reference sequence). The CDR3 length is 15 residues. The ends lost 5 bases at V and 3 bases at J; junction bases unmatched: 6. Here the CDR3 reads CASSRQGASHYGYTF. The CDR3, as DNA: TGTGCCAGCAGCCGACAGGGGGCGTCCCACTATGGCTACACCTTC.

This clonotype has only a few counts. V usage is TRBV2 and J usage is TRBJ2-1; D call uncertain. The V gene's germline CDR1 is SNHLY and CDR2 FYNNEI. The V gene lost 7 bases and the J gene lost 6 bases, with 13 bases spanning the gap. CDR3 length: 13 residues. CDR3 amino acids: CASKAELINEQFF. The DNA of the CDR3 is TGTGCCAGCAAAGCTGAGCTGATCAATGAGCAGTTCTTC.

The table lists this clonotype with many counts. The chain recombines TRBV28 with TRBJ1-5; D remains ambiguous. Germline-derived CDR1 and CDR2 are MDHEN and SYDVKM. The CDR3 contains 12 residues. V lost 10 bases and J lost 4, with 11 bases in between. CDR3 in amino acids: CATRLGNQPQHF. The CDR3 DNA reads as TGTGCCACCAGGCTTGGGAATCAGCCCCAGCATTTT.

The chain is built from TRBV29-1 and TRBJ2-1; 9 nucleotides line up with TRBD2. After removal of 4 bases from V and 0 bases from J, the junction contained 7 bases not matched to a gene. The CDR3 is made up of 16 amino acids. Germline assignment: CDR1 SQVTM and CDR2 ANQGSEA. CDR3: CSVVPSGAFSYNEQFF. The CDR3 region has the DNA TGCAGCGTTGTCCCTAGCGGGGCTTTCTCCTACAATGAGCAGTTCTTC.

This clonotype was recorded many times. V usage is TRBV18 and J usage is TRBJ1-1; D gene ambiguous. Trimming took 3 bases from V and 5 from J, leaving 10 bases between them. Germline CDR1 reads KGHSH; CDR2 reads LQKENI. This CDR3 region has 13 residues. CDR3 residues: CASSPARDTEAFF. In DNA form, the CDR3 reads TGTGCCAGCTCACCGGCAAGGGATACTGAAGCTTTCTTT. The variable domain in full, with the rest retrieved from reference TRBV18 and TRBJ1-1, is NAGVMQNPRHLVRRRGQEARLRCSPMKGHSHVYWYRQLPEEGLKFMVYLQKENIIDESGMPKERFSAEFPKEGPSILRIQQVVRGDSAAYFCASSPARDTEAFFGQGTRLTVV.

This clonotype was recorded at least ten times. This chain connects TRBV5-6 to TRBJ2-5; D gene ambiguous. This CDR3 spans 15 amino acids. V shed 1 base and J shed 1 base, with 11 bases lying between them. Germline V gene sequence: CDR1 SGHDT, CDR2 YYEEEE. This CDR3 is CASSLYRKLQETQYF. In DNA form, the CDR3 reads TGTGCCAGCAGCTTGTATCGGAAACTCCAAGAGACCCAGTACTTC.

This clonotype has only one observation. The chain joins TRBV5-1 to TRBJ2-1; no clear D gene. The CDR3 extends over 14 amino acids. In germline, CDR1 is SGHRS, CDR2 YFSETQ. The V gene lost 0 bases and the J gene lost 3 bases, with 7 bases spanning the gap. The CDR3: CASSLERVYNEQFF. CDR3 in DNA: TGCGCCAGCAGCTTGGAGAGAGTCTACAATGAGCAGTTCTTC.

Worth noting for this clonotype: This may arise from a read error, as a much more abundant clone is one base away. CDR3 residues: CASSSNPGELFF. CDR3 DNA sequence: TGTGCCAGCAGCTCAAATCCCGGGGAGCTGTTTTTT. The V gene is TRBV7-9, the J gene TRBJ2-2; D remains unclear. Germline V lookup: CDR1 SEHNR, CDR2 FQNEAQ (reference sequence). Trimming pared 4 bases from V and 6 bases from J, leaving 6 bases between. The CDR3 spans 12 residues.

This clonotype has a count of ten or more. The CDR3: CASSLSRSGSPLHF. CDR3 nucleotide sequence: TGTGCCAGCAGCTTGAGCAGGTCGGGGTCACCCCTCCACTTT. The genes are TRBV7-9 and TRBJ1-6, with no clear D. The CDR3 length is 14 residues. Trimming pared 3 bases from V and 10 bases from J, leaving 13 bases between. Germline CDR1 reads SEHNR; CDR2 reads FQNEAQ (reference sequence).

The genes are TRBV5-8 and TRBJ2-1; D ambiguous. Trimming pared 0 bases from V and 0 bases from J, leaving 13 bases between. Germline CDR1 SGHTS, CDR2 YDEGEE. This CDR3 comprises 17 residues. CDR3 in amino acids: CASSLADSWSSYNEQFF. CDR3 sequence (DNA): TGTGCCAGCAGCTTGGCCGATAGCTGGAGCTCCTACAATGAGCAGTTCTTC.

This clonotype was recorded at least ten times. The chain joins TRBV6-6 to TRBJ2-3; 9 bases match TRBD1. From germline, CDR1 is MNHNY and CDR2 SVGAGI (reference sequence). The junction had 4 bases not matched to a gene; V was cut back by 0 bases and J by 6 bases. The CDR3 runs to 15 residues. The CDR3 protein is CASSYSRDRGDTQYF. The CDR3 nucleotides are TGTGCCAGCAGTTACTCGCGAGACAGGGGGGATACGCAGTATTTT.

This clonotype showed up many times. For the CDR3, the DNA is TGTGCCATCAGCCCTGGACGGTCAAGTGGTGCCGGGGAGCTGTTTTTT. Protein sequence: CAISPGRSSGAGELFF. The V and J genes are TRBV10-3 and TRBJ2-2, with unresolved D. This CDR3 contains 16 residues. Germline V lookup: CDR1 ENHRY, CDR2 SYGVKD. V was clipped by 6 bases and J by 6 bases, with 20 bases between them.

DNA for the CDR3: TGTGCCAGCAGCGCCGGGGGCGGTAACTATGGCTACACCTTC. This translates into CASSAGGGNYGYTF. The rearrangement joins TRBV9 to TRBJ1-2, with D perhaps matching TRBD1 (6 bases). The CDR3 consists of 14 residues. V gave up 3 bases and J gave up 1 base, with 10 bases separating them. Per germline, CDR1 SGDLS and CDR2 YYNGEE.

In this sample, this clonotype turned up many times. The chain has TRBV7-8 and TRBJ2-1, with 8 bases that match TRBD1. Germline CDR1 SGHVS, CDR2 FQNEAQ. There are 15 residues in the CDR3. Trimming at V came to 4 bases and at J to 1 base, leaving 3 bases not matched to a gene. As DNA, the CDR3 is TGTGCCAGCAGCTCCAGGACAGGGTCCTACAATGAGCAGTTCTTC. Translating gives CASSSRTGSYNEQFF.

The chain carries TRBV12-3 or TRBV12-4 and TRBJ2-5; 11 bases agree with TRBD2. CDR3 length: 16 residues. V dropped 5 bases and J dropped 1; count of bases not matched to a gene: 6. The CDR3, as DNA: TGTGCCAGCAGTCCAGGGACTAGCGGTCTCCAAGAGACCCAGTACTTC. This encodes CASSPGTSGLQETQYF.

A note on this clonotype: A read error may be the cause here, since a much bigger clone is one base away. The CDR3 sequence: CATSDHSGRGKDTQYF. The DNA of the CDR3 is TGTGCCACCAGTGACCACAGCGGGAGGGGCAAAGATACGCAGTATTTT. V gene TRBV24-1 combines with J gene TRBJ2-3; 10 bases align to TRBD2. Germline CDR1 is KGHDR and CDR2 is SFDVKD. The CDR3 is 16 residues long. After removal of 4 bases from V and 5 bases from J, the junction contained 8 bases not matched to a gene.

This clonotype has ten or more counts. The chain couples TRBV6-1 to TRBJ1-2; weak D call: TRBD1 (5 bases). Germline CDR1 is MNHNS and CDR2 is SASEGT. The CDR3 runs to 12 residues. The CDR3 coding sequence is TGTGCAAGGGGTGACCTGAACTATGGCTACACCTTC. Protein sequence: CARGDLNYGYTF.

This clonotype was seen at least ten times. The V and J genes are TRBV19 and TRBJ2-1, with TRBD1 as a possible D gene (6 bases). CDR1 and CDR2 from the germline V gene are LNHDA and SQIVND (reference sequence). Trimming shortened V by 7 bases and J by 8 bases, and 15 bases separated the two germline ends. The CDR3 runs 13 residues. CDR3 DNA: TGTGCCAGTAAAAAGAGGGGGACGGATGAGCAGTTCTTC. It encodes CASKKRGTDEQFF.

The V and J genes are TRBV19 and TRBJ1-5; the D is unclear. This CDR3 is 12 amino acids long. The ends were cut back, 7 bases at V and 4 bases at J, with 8 bases in the middle. Germline-derived CDR1 and CDR2 are LNHDA and SQIVND (reference sequence). This chain's CDR3 is CASTGWNQPQHF. In DNA, the CDR3 is TGTGCCAGTACGGGATGGAATCAGCCCCAGCATTTT.

This clonotype was counted many times. The J gene is TRBJ2-2, the V gene TRBV7-3, with a tentative D call TRBD2 (6 bases). CDR3 size: 15 residues. Germline V CDR1 and CDR2: SGHTA, FQGTGA. V dropped 2 bases and J dropped 4 bases, with 11 bases sitting between them. CDR3 sequence (DNA): TGTGCCAGCAGCTTAGTCGGGAGTGGCACCGGGGAGCTGTTTTTT. It specifies CASSLVGSGTGELFF. Drawing the rest from reference TRBV7-3 and TRBJ2-2, the complete variable domain is GAGVSQTPSNKVTEKGKYVELRCDPISGHTALYWYRQSLGQGPEFLIYFQGTGAADDSGLPNDRFFAVRPEGSVSTLKIQRTERGDSAVYLCASSLVGSGTGELFFGEGSRLTVL.

This clonotype was observed at least ten times. This sequence joins TRBV28 and TRBJ2-5; D possibly corresponds to TRBD1 (6 bases). The CDR3 spans 13 residues. Trimming cost V 6 bases and J 4 bases, with 12 bases left between them. Germline V gives CDR1 MDHEN, CDR2 SYDVKM. The DNA for the CDR3 is TGTGCCAGCAGCCGGACAGTCCCAGAGACCCAGTACTTC. Translated, it gives CASSRTVPETQYF.

This clonotype was found many times. The chain recombines TRBV7-3 with TRBJ2-2; tentatively, D is TRBD1 (6 bases). Germline values: CDR1 SGHTA, CDR2 FQGTGA. V was pared by 1 base and J by 2 bases, with 8 bases between. This CDR3 region has 15 residues. The CDR3 nucleotides are TGTGCCAGCAGCTTAATCAGGGGCAACACCGGGGAGCTGTTTTTT. It is translated as CASSLIRGNTGELFF. The whole variable domain, filled in from reference TRBV7-3 and TRBJ2-2, reads GAGVSQTPSNKVTEKGKYVELRCDPISGHTALYWYRQSLGQGPEFLIYFQGTGAADDSGLPNDRFFAVRPEGSVSTLKIQRTERGDSAVYLCASSLIRGNTGELFFGEGSRLTVL.

This clonotype came up a few times. The chain couples TRBV10-3 to TRBJ2-5; 9 bases line up with TRBD2. The CDR3 spans 15 residues. Trimming took 1 base from V and 3 from J; bases not matched to a gene: 3. CDR1 is ENHRY, CDR2 SYGVKD, per germline. CDR3 in amino acids: CAISEFQRGEETQYF. The CDR3 DNA follows: TGTGCCATCAGTGAGTTCCAGCGGGGGGAAGAGACCCAGTACTTC.

This clonotype was observed many times. The rearrangement links TRBV28 to TRBJ2-7; maybe TRBD1 (5 bases). The CDR3 is made up of 14 amino acids. V dropped 4 bases and J dropped 6 bases, with 16 bases sitting between them. Germline V gives CDR1 MDHEN, CDR2 SYDVKM. For the CDR3, the DNA is TGTGCCAGCAGTTCCAGGGTACCTACCTCCGAGCAGTACTTC. It yields the protein CASSSRVPTSEQYF.

This clonotype appeared many times. CDR3 sequence (DNA): TGTGCCAGCAGTTACTCGAACAAACGAGAGACCCAGTACTTC. This codes for CASSYSNKRETQYF. The J gene is TRBJ2-5, the V gene TRBV6-2 or TRBV6-3; D unresolved. Germline V lookup: CDR1 MNHEY, CDR2 SVGEGT. The CDR3 extends over 14 amino acids. V shed 0 bases and J shed 4 bases, with 9 bases lying between them.

This clonotype was counted at least ten times. CDR3 in amino acids: CASSQTKFSTDTQYF. The DNA for the CDR3 is TGTGCCAGCAGTCAAACCAAATTCAGCACAGATACGCAGTATTTT. The chain uses TRBV5-4 and TRBJ2-3; D unclear. The CDR3 is 15 amino acids. Germline V gene data show CDR1 as SGHNT and CDR2 as YYREEE (reference sequence). Trimming stripped 5 bases from V and 0 bases from J, with 13 bases between.

The chain employs TRBV28 and TRBJ2-5, with D possibly matching TRBD1 (6 bases). The CDR3 consists of 12 residues. Germline CDR1 and CDR2: MDHEN and SYDVKM. V lost 7 bases and J lost 5, with 11 bases in between. CDR3 sequence (DNA): TGTGCCAGCACAGGGGAAGTGGAGACCCAGTACTTC. Protein sequence: CASTGEVETQYF. The full variable domain, its missing parts supplied by reference TRBV28 and TRBJ2-5, is DVKVTQSSRYLVKRTGEKVFLECVQDMDHENMFWYRQDPGLGLRLIYFSYDVKMKEKGDIPEGYSVSREKKERFSLILESASTNQTSMYLCASTGEVETQYFGPGTRLLVL.